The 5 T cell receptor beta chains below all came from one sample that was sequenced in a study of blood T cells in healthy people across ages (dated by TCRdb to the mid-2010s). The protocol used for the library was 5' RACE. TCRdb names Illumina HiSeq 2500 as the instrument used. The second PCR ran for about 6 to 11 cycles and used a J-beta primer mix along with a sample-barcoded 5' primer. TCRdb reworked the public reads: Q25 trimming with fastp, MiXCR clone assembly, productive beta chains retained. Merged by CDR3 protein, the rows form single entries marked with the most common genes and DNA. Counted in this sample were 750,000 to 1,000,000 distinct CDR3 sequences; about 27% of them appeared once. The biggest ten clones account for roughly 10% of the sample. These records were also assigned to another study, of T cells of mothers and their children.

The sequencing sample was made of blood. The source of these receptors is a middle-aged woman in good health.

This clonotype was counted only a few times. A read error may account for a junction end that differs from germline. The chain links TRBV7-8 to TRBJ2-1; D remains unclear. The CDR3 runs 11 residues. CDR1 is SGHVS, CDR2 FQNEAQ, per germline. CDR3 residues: CAGSLGTAPFF. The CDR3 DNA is TGTGCCGGCAGCTTAGGAACTGCTCCGTTCTTC.

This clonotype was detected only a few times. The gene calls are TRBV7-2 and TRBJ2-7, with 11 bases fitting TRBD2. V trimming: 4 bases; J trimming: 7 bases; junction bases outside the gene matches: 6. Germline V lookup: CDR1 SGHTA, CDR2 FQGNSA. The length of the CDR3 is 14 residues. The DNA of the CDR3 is TGTGCCAGCAGCTATAGCGGGGGGGCGGGAGAGCAGTACTTC. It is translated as CASSYSGGAGEQYF.

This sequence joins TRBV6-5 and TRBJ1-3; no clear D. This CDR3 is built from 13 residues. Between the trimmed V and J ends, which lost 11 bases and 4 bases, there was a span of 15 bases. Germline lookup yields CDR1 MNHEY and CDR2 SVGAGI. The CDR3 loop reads CACRRRSGNTIYF. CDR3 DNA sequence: TGTGCCTGCCGCCGGAGGTCGGGAAACACCATATATTTT.

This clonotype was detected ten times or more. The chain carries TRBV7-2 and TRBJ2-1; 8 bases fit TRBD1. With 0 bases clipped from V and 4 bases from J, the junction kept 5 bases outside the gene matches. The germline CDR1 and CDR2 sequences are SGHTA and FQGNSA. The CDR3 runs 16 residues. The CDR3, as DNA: TGTGCCAGCAGCTTAGCGCAGGGGGCGAGATACAATGAGCAGTTCTTC. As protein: CASSLAQGARYNEQFF.

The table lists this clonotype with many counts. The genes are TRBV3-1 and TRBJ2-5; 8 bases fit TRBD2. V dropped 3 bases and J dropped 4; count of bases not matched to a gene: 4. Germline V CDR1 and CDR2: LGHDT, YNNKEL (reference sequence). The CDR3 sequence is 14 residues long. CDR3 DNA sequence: TGTGCCAGCAGCCACCCGGCGGGGGGAGAGACCCAGTACTTC. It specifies CASSHPAGGETQYF.